This TCR beta chain originates from a study of T cells expressing NK-cell markers. Study details: Repertoires of TCR beta were obtained from T cells sorted as CD3+CD56+NKG2C+, CD3+CD56+NKG2C- and CD3+CD56-NKG2C+.

From its re-call of the 5' RACE reads, TCRdb lists each CDR3 protein once, without DNA. The clone table shows under 600,000 distinct CDR3 sequences, with the ten largest holding around 1.4%. Sequenced material: blood T cells: a sorted CD56 or NKG2C T cell subset, CD4+ or CD8+ T cells, or bulk PBMC T cells (not recorded which). This receptor was taken from a woman in her forties or fifties in good health.

CDR3 amino acids: CSAGPTSRGHNEQFF. The chain is built from TRBV29-1 and TRBJ2-1; TCRdb picks TRBD2, but there is no DNA to check that call. The germline V gene encodes CDR1 SQVTM and CDR2 ANQGSEA. CDR3 size: 15 residues.